This T cell receptor beta chain was found in a study of beta chain features in type 1 diabetes. Points from the study as a whole: TCRB rearrangement may or may not be influenced by HLA type; here this remained unresolved.

This CDR3 is built from 14 residues. In germline, CDR1 is LNHNV, CDR2 YYDKDF (reference sequence). V was clipped by 5 bases and J by 3 bases; unmatched bases: 6. This clone occurred a few times. Its antigen is currently unknown. The investigators reverse transcribed all of the isolated RNA, so they sequenced expressed TCRB transcripts. Clones were sequenced by immunoSEQ multiplex PCR, and TCRdb holds only the in-frame ones, with some missing. The sample yields about 290,000 clones, 8% seen once. This rearrangement joins TRBV15 to TRBJ1-1, with 7 bases that match TRBD1. The receptor comes from a woman under 30 in good health. The sample comprised central memory CD4+ T cells from blood. CDR3: CATSLDRVDTEAFF. As DNA, the CDR3 is TGTGCCACCAGCTTAGACAGGGTGGACACTGAAGCTTTCTTT.